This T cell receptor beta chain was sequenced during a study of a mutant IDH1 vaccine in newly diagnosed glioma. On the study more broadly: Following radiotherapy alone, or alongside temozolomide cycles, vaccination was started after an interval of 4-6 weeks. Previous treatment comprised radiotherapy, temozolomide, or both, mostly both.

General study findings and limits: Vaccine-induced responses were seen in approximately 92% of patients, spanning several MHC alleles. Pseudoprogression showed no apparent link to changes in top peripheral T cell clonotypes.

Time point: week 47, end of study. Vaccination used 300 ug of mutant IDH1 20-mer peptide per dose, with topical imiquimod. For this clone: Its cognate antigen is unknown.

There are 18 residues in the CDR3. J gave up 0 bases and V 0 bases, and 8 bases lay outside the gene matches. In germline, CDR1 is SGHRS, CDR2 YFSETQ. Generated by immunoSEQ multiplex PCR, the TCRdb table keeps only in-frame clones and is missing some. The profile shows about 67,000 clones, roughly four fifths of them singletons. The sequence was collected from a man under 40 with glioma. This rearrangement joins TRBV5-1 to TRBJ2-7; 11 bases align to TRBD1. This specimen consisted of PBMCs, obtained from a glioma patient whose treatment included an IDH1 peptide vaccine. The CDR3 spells CASSLAAGGQGASYEQYF. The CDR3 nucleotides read TGCGCCAGCAGCTTGGCAGCGGGAGGACAGGGGGCCTCCTACGAGCAGTACTTC.